The T cell receptor beta chain described here comes from a study of shared clonotypes between healthy human individuals. Study background: Each donor's CD8 memory used one plate, CD8 naive two, each CD4 subset three.

CDR1 and CDR2 from the germline V gene are MDHEN and SYDVKM. V lost 4 bases and J 0 bases, leaving 10 bases between the germline ends. The CDR3 loop spans 14 amino acids. Sequencing was performed with immunoSEQ multiplex PCR; in TCRdb, only in-frame clones are kept and a portion is missing. The table has about 1.1 million clones, 78% seen once; the top ten hold approximately 0.5%. The rearrangement uses TRBV28 and TRBJ2-7; no clear D. The receptor's source is a man aged 18 to 35 in good health. Some clones in this sample may be carry-over from other donors' samples. The material sequenced was memory CD4+ T cells from PBMCs. Subset: CD45RA-negative fraction. In DNA, the CDR3 is TGTGCCAGCAGTTCCCGACGAGTCTCCTACGAGCAGTACTTC. Translated, it gives CASSSRRVSYEQYF.